This T cell receptor beta chain was recovered during a study of Graves' ophthalmopathy and Graves' hyperthyroidism. The authors amplified TCR beta CDR3 regions, and they did so from RNA transcripts for repertoire sequencing. First-round RT-PCR used HTBI primers; second-round multiplex PCR followed. TCRdb re-called the multiplex PCR reads with MiXCR, one entry per CDR3 protein. The sample shows about 370,000 distinct CDR3 sequences, about a sixth of them seen only once. There are many counts of this clonotype. What it binds is unknown. Hyperthyroidism patients were newly diagnosed, ill under 2 months, and aged 18 to 65 years. PBMCs originated in approximately 9.1 ml of fresh peripheral blood. Points from the study as a whole: The blood repertoire also included most expanded thyroid clonotypes above 0.001 frequency. Separation of ophthalmopathy from stable hyperthyroidism was achieved by a 13-signature model, at approximately 87% sensitivity and under 83% specificity.

The sequence was collected from an adult woman with stable Graves' hyperthyroidism. The sequenced material came from peripheral blood.

The CDR3 coding sequence is TGCAGTGCTCCCGGGACGGCGAACACCGGGGAGCTGTTTTTT. It is translated as CSAPGTANTGELFF. The chain couples TRBV20-1 to TRBJ2-2; the D gene could be TRBD1 or TRBD2 (5 bases each). Trimming shortened V by 5 bases and J by 0 bases, and 10 bases separated the two germline ends. CDR1 is DFQATT and CDR2 is SNEGSKA in the germline V gene (reference sequence). This CDR3 comprises 14 residues.